The rows below give T cell receptor beta chains drawn from one sample of a study of blood T cell repertoires in COVID-19. This table comes from immunoSEQ multiplex PCR, and its TCRdb copy is limited to in-frame clones, with some not included. The sample includes 220,000 or so clones, around 83% of them seen just once. Sequenced sample: peripheral blood. The receptors stem from a woman between 50 and 59 years old with COVID-19, enrolled during active disease. CDR3s include the opening cysteine and the closing phenylalanine or tryptophan. A D gene is named only where the DNA matches it firmly. A row's size may be missing; if present it is once, few, many or a size class.

V gene: TRBV5-6
clone size: -
J gene: TRBJ2-7
D gene: -
CDR3 DNA: TGTGCCAGCAGCTTACCGACAGGTTACGAGCAGTACTTC
CDR3 protein: CASSLPTGYEQYF

V gene: TRBV9
clone size: -
J gene: TRBJ2-7
D gene: -
CDR3 DNA: TGTGCCAGCAGCCCCAGGGCGGGAACAATCGGCGAGCAGTACTTC
CDR3 protein: CASSPRAGTIGEQYF

V gene: TRBV28
clone size: -
J gene: TRBJ1-1
D gene: TRBD1
CDR3 DNA: TGTGCCAGCAGTTTGACAGGGGGCGGGGGCACTGAAGCTTTCTTT
CDR3 protein: CASSLTGGGGTEAFF

V gene: TRBV6-2/TRBV6-3
clone size: once
J gene: TRBJ2-1
D gene: TRBD2
CDR3 DNA: TGTGCCAGCAGCCACCCCGGACTAGCGGCGGGTTACAATGAGCAGTTCTTC
CDR3 protein: CASSHPGLAAGYNEQFF

V gene: TRBV4-3
clone size: -
J gene: TRBJ1-1
D gene: -
CDR3 DNA: TGCGCCAGCCGCGCGGGGGCAGGAAGTGGTTCTGAAGCTTTCTTT
CDR3 protein: CASRAGAGSGSEAFF

V gene: TRBV11-2
clone size: once
J gene: TRBJ2-2
D gene: -
CDR3 DNA: TGTGCCAGCAGCCCGGGACTTAACACCGGGGAGCTGTTTTTT
CDR3 protein: CASSPGLNTGELFF

V gene: TRBV7-2
clone size: -
J gene: TRBJ2-5
D gene: TRBD1
CDR3 DNA: TGTGCCAGCAGCTTCAACAGGGGGCCGGAGACCCAGTACTTC
CDR3 protein: CASSFNRGPETQYF

V gene: TRBV7-8
clone size: -
J gene: TRBJ1-6
D gene: -
CDR3 DNA: TGTGCCAGCAGCTTCTCGGCGGGGGATTCACCCCTCCACTTT
CDR3 protein: CASSFSAGDSPLHF

V gene: TRBV7-8
clone size: few
J gene: TRBJ1-5
D gene: TRBD1
CDR3 DNA: TGTGCCAGCAGCTTAGCAGGGGGCCGCAATCAGCCCCAGCATTTT
CDR3 protein: CASSLAGGRNQPQHF

V gene: TRBV7-6
clone size: -
J gene: TRBJ1-2
D gene: TRBD1
CDR3 DNA: TGTGCCAGCAGCTTAGGCCCCGACAGGGTCTATGGCTACACCTTC
CDR3 protein: CASSLGPDRVYGYTF

V gene: TRBV7-6
clone size: -
J gene: TRBJ1-4
D gene: -
CDR3 DNA: TGTGCCAGCAGCTCAACGCACAGGGATGGAGATGAAAAACTGTTTTTT
CDR3 protein: CASSSTHRDGDEKLFF

V gene: TRBV5-1
clone size: -
J gene: TRBJ2-3
D gene: TRBD2
CDR3 DNA: TGCGCCAGCAGTGAACTAGCGGGGGGGTTAGATACGCAGTATTTT
CDR3 protein: CASSELAGGLDTQYF

V gene: TRBV3-1/TRBV3-2
clone size: -
J gene: TRBJ1-3
D gene: -
CDR3 DNA: TGTGCCAGCAGCCTCAAGAGGGGGGGCCGTTCTGGAAACACCATATATTTT
CDR3 protein: CASSLKRGGRSGNTIYF

V gene: TRBV10-3
clone size: -
J gene: TRBJ1-5
D gene: -
CDR3 DNA: TGTGCCATCGCCGAGGCATACACCGAAAATCAGCCCCAGCATTTT
CDR3 protein: CAIAEAYTENQPQHF

V gene: TRBV7-8
clone size: -
J gene: TRBJ2-5
D gene: TRBD2
CDR3 DNA: TGTGCCAGCAGCCTGGGACTAGCGGGGGGGAAGACCCAGTACTTC
CDR3 protein: CASSLGLAGGKTQYF

V gene: TRBV7-3
clone size: -
J gene: TRBJ1-1
D gene: -
CDR3 DNA: TGTGCCAGCAGCTTAACCTTGGGCTCTGAAGCTTTCTTT
CDR3 protein: CASSLTLGSEAFF

V gene: TRBV6-1
clone size: -
J gene: TRBJ1-4
D gene: TRBD1
CDR3 DNA: TGTGCCAGCAGTGAACCTACGACAGGGTACAATGAAAAACTGTTTTTT
CDR3 protein: CASSEPTTGYNEKLFF

V gene: TRBV11-1
clone size: -
J gene: TRBJ2-1
D gene: -
CDR3 DNA: TGTGCCAGCAGCAAAGACTCGATTTCGATCGATGAGCAGTTCTTC
CDR3 protein: CASSKDSISIDEQFF

V gene: TRBV7-2
clone size: -
J gene: TRBJ1-6
D gene: -
CDR3 DNA: TGTGCCAGCAGCCGCACAGGGAATTCACCCCTCCACTTT
CDR3 protein: CASSRTGNSPLHF

V gene: TRBV10-2
clone size: -
J gene: TRBJ2-2
D gene: -
CDR3 DNA: TGCGCCAGCAGTGAGTCGAAGCGCGCAGGGACCGGGGAGCTGTTTTTT
CDR3 protein: CASSESKRAGTGELFF

V gene: TRBV11-2
clone size: once
J gene: TRBJ2-3
D gene: TRBD2
CDR3 DNA: TGTGCCAGCAGCTTTAGGCTAGCGGGGGGGCCCCCAGATACGCAGTATTTT
CDR3 protein: CASSFRLAGGPPDTQYF

V gene: TRBV7-2
clone size: -
J gene: TRBJ1-3
D gene: -
CDR3 DNA: TGTGCCAGCAGCCCCAGCGGGTTGCAGGAGATCACCATATATTTT
CDR3 protein: CASSPSGLQEITIYF

V gene: TRBV6-1
clone size: -
J gene: TRBJ1-4
D gene: TRBD1
CDR3 DNA: TGTGCCAGCAGTGAAAACCCGGGACAGGGGGCTGAAAAACTGTTTTTT
CDR3 protein: CASSENPGQGAEKLFF

V gene: TRBV6-2/TRBV6-3
clone size: -
J gene: TRBJ2-4
D gene: -
CDR3 DNA: TGTGCCAGCAGTTATCTCAGGGGTAGTGGCAAAAACATTCAGTACTTC
CDR3 protein: CASSYLRGSGKNIQYF

V gene: TRBV6-5
clone size: -
J gene: TRBJ1-2
D gene: TRBD1
CDR3 DNA: TGTGCCAGCAGGGGTCCAGGGGGGACCTATGGCTACACCTTC
CDR3 protein: CASRGPGGTYGYTF

V gene: TRBV11-3
clone size: -
J gene: TRBJ1-1
D gene: TRBD1
CDR3 DNA: TGTGCCAGCAGCTTGGGGGACAGTTTTAACACTGAAGCTTTCTTT
CDR3 protein: CASSLGDSFNTEAFF

V gene: TRBV5-6
clone size: few
J gene: TRBJ2-3
D gene: TRBD2
CDR3 DNA: TGTGCCAGCAGCTTGTTGACTAGCGAGCTATTCACAGATACGCAGTATTTT
CDR3 protein: CASSLLTSELFTDTQYF

V gene: TRBV12-3/TRBV12-4
clone size: -
J gene: TRBJ1-6
D gene: -
CDR3 DNA: TGTGCCAGCAACTCAGGGATAGGTTCACCCCTCCACTTT
CDR3 protein: CASNSGIGSPLHF

V gene: TRBV7-8
clone size: -
J gene: TRBJ2-7
D gene: -
CDR3 DNA: TGTGCCAGCAGCACATCGACAGGCTCCTACGAGCAGTACTTC
CDR3 protein: CASSTSTGSYEQYF

V gene: TRBV11-2
clone size: -
J gene: TRBJ1-5
D gene: -
CDR3 DNA: TGTGCCAGCAGCTTAGAGCCGGCAGGGTCTCAGCCCCAGCATTTT
CDR3 protein: CASSLEPAGSQPQHF

V gene: TRBV19
clone size: once
J gene: TRBJ1-1
D gene: -
CDR3 DNA: TGTGCCAGTAGTATAGATGTCGGGAACACTGAAGCTTTCTTT
CDR3 protein: CASSIDVGNTEAFF

V gene: TRBV5-1
clone size: -
J gene: TRBJ1-1
D gene: TRBD1
CDR3 DNA: TGCGCCAGCAGCTTTGTAACCTCCACAGGGGGCACTGAAGCTTTCTTT
CDR3 protein: CASSFVTSTGGTEAFF

V gene: TRBV5-4
clone size: few
J gene: TRBJ2-2
D gene: TRBD1
CDR3 DNA: TGTGCCAGCAGCCTAGGGGGCCCGAAGACAACCGGGGAGCTGTTTTTT
CDR3 protein: CASSLGGPKTTGELFF

V gene: TRBV5-5
clone size: -
J gene: TRBJ2-7
D gene: -
CDR3 DNA: TGTGCCAGCAGCTTGGGGGACATCTCCTACGAGCAGTACTTC
CDR3 protein: CASSLGDISYEQYF

V gene: TRBV19
clone size: few
J gene: TRBJ2-1
D gene: TRBD2
CDR3 DNA: TGTGCCAGTATGGGTAGCGGGGATAGCGATGAGCAGTTCTTC
CDR3 protein: CASMGSGDSDEQFF

V gene: TRBV11-3
clone size: -
J gene: TRBJ1-3
D gene: TRBD1
CDR3 DNA: TGTGCCAGCAGCTCCGAGGGGGCCACTGGAAACACCATATATTTT
CDR3 protein: CASSSEGATGNTIYF

V gene: TRBV11-3
clone size: few
J gene: TRBJ1-1
D gene: -
CDR3 DNA: TGTGCCAGCAGCCCGCCTACGGGACACCCCTTGAACACTGAAGCTTTCTTT
CDR3 protein: CASSPPTGHPLNTEAFF

V gene: TRBV4-1
clone size: -
J gene: TRBJ1-6
D gene: -
CDR3 DNA: TGCGCCAGCAGCCAAGATAGTTTAGGGGATTCACCCCTCCACTTT
CDR3 protein: CASSQDSLGDSPLHF

V gene: TRBV19
clone size: -
J gene: TRBJ1-2
D gene: -
CDR3 DNA: TGTGCCAGTAGTTCAGACAGGAACTATGGCTACACCTTC
CDR3 protein: CASSSDRNYGYTF

V gene: TRBV29-1
clone size: -
J gene: TRBJ1-1
D gene: -
CDR3 DNA: TGCAGCGTTGTCATGGGGTGGACAACACCTGAAGCTTTCTTT
CDR3 protein: CSVVMGWTTPEAFF

V gene: TRBV18
clone size: -
J gene: TRBJ1-4
D gene: TRBD1
CDR3 DNA: TGTGCCAGCTCATCAGACAGGGGGCCGGAAAAACTGTTTTTT
CDR3 protein: CASSSDRGPEKLFF

V gene: TRBV19
clone size: -
J gene: TRBJ2-1
D gene: TRBD1
CDR3 DNA: TGTGCCAGTAGCCAGAACAACCAGGGGGCGGGTGAGCAGTTCTTC
CDR3 protein: CASSQNNQGAGEQFF

V gene: TRBV24-1
clone size: once
J gene: TRBJ1-4
D gene: -
CDR3 DNA: TGTGCCACCAGTGATTCCGGGACAACGACTAATGAAAAACTGTTTTTT
CDR3 protein: CATSDSGTTTNEKLFF

V gene: TRBV2
clone size: once
J gene: TRBJ1-3
D gene: -
CDR3 DNA: TGTGCCAGCAGTATTAACAGGAACTCTGGAAACACCATATATTTT
CDR3 protein: CASSINRNSGNTIYF

V gene: TRBV10-2
clone size: few
J gene: TRBJ1-1
D gene: -
CDR3 DNA: TGCGCCAGCAAGAGGACACACACTGAAGCTTTCTTT
CDR3 protein: CASKRTHTEAFF

V gene: TRBV19
clone size: -
J gene: TRBJ1-1
D gene: TRBD1
CDR3 DNA: TGTGCCAGTAGTTCCGGGACAGCTAACACTGAAGCTTTCTTT
CDR3 protein: CASSSGTANTEAFF

V gene: TRBV4-1
clone size: -
J gene: TRBJ1-2
D gene: TRBD1
CDR3 DNA: TGCGCCAGCAGCACCCGACAGGGCGGCTACACCTTC
CDR3 protein: CASSTRQGGYTF

V gene: TRBV6-6
clone size: -
J gene: TRBJ2-3
D gene: TRBD1
CDR3 DNA: TGTGCCAGCAGCCCAAGAGGGGGGACAGGAATCCTTTCTAGCACAGATACGCAGTATTTT
CDR3 protein: CASSPRGGTGILSSTDTQYF

V gene: TRBV19
clone size: few
J gene: TRBJ1-5
D gene: TRBD1
CDR3 DNA: TGTGCCAGTAGTATAGATCCTACAGGGGTTTGGCGCAATCAGCCCCAGCATTTT
CDR3 protein: CASSIDPTGVWRNQPQHF

V gene: TRBV11-3
clone size: -
J gene: TRBJ1-2
D gene: -
CDR3 DNA: TGTGCCAGCAGCCCCACGGGAGGGGTCTATGGCTACACCTTC
CDR3 protein: CASSPTGGVYGYTF

V gene: TRBV10-2
clone size: -
J gene: TRBJ2-3
D gene: TRBD2
CDR3 DNA: TGCGCCAGCAGTGAGGCTAGCGGCTACACAGATACGCAGTATTTT
CDR3 protein: CASSEASGYTDTQYF